One and the same sample provided the 25 T cell receptor beta chains below, sequenced in a study of blood T cell repertoires in COVID-19. Measured with immunoSEQ multiplex PCR; TCRdb has only the in-frame clones, and not every one. The sample records more than 35,000 clones, approximately 90% being singletons. The specimen sequenced was peripheral blood. These receptors were collected from a man between 65 and 85 years old with active COVID-19.

This chain uses TRBV28 with TRBJ2-1; 10 positions agree with TRBD2. Unmatched junction bases numbered 7, after V lost 2 bases and J lost 9 bases. Germline CDR1 reads MDHEN; CDR2 reads SYDVKM. The CDR3 extends over 15 amino acids. Here the CDR3 DNA reads TGTGCCAGCAGTTTACGACTAGCGGGTAGGAGTGAGCAGTTCTTC. It specifies CASSLRLAGRSEQFF.

This clone was found once. The J gene is TRBJ1-4, the V gene TRBV6-5, with TRBD1 matching 12 bases. Losses at the gene ends were 4 bases for V and 7 bases for J; bases not matched to a gene: 1. This CDR3 region has 14 residues. Germline loops: CDR1 MNHEY, CDR2 SVGAGI. The CDR3 spells CASSWDRGREKLFF. The CDR3 DNA is TGTGCCAGCAGTTGGGACAGGGGGCGTGAAAAACTGTTTTTT.

The chain has TRBV12-3 or TRBV12-4 and TRBJ2-7; 7 bases agree with TRBD2. The CDR3 has 13 amino acids. V gave up 5 bases and J gave up 5 bases; unmatched junction bases: 6. CDR3 sequence (DNA): TGTGCCAGCAGTAGAGCGGGATTCCACGAGCAGTACTTC. It specifies CASSRAGFHEQYF.

The chain recombines TRBV5-5 with TRBJ1-1, with 8 bases fitting TRBD1. Germline V CDR1 and CDR2: SGHKS, YYEKEE (reference sequence). There are 16 residues in the CDR3. After removal of 4 bases from V and 0 bases from J, the junction contained 8 bases not matched to a gene. DNA of the CDR3: TGTGCCAGCAGCAAAACGACAGGGGACCTGAACACTGAAGCTTTCTTT. This translates into CASSKTTGDLNTEAFF.

The chain carries TRBV28 and TRBJ1-2, with D possibly being TRBD1 (6 bases). The CDR3 contains 12 residues. V was pared by 5 bases and J by 3 bases, with 7 bases between. The germline CDR1 and CDR2 sequences are MDHEN and SYDVKM. CDR3 region: CASSRTDYGYTF. The CDR3, as DNA: TGTGCCAGCAGTCGGACAGACTATGGCTACACCTTC.

The V gene is TRBV4-2, the J gene TRBJ1-6, with D unresolved. V was shortened by 5 bases and J by 0 bases, with 14 bases between the two germline ends. The CDR3 totals 17 residues. CDR1 is LGHNA, CDR2 YNFKEQ, per germline. The CDR3 sequence is CASSKPSGSSYNSPLHF. The CDR3 DNA reads as TGTGCCAGCAGCAAACCCTCGGGGAGCTCCTATAATTCACCCCTCCACTTT.

This clone was counted between two and nine times. This sequence joins TRBV28 and TRBJ1-3; D unclear. Germline V gene data show CDR1 as MDHEN and CDR2 as SYDVKM. This CDR3 comprises 14 residues. V shed 7 bases and J shed 4 bases, with 14 bases lying between them. CDR3: CASKFPGRGNTIYF. The CDR3 nucleotides read TGTGCCAGCAAGTTCCCAGGTCGGGGAAACACCATATATTTT.

This clone was observed a single time. The CDR3 region is CASSSFAGVAYEQYF. In DNA, the CDR3 is TGTGCCAGCAGTAGTTTTGCCGGGGTAGCCTACGAGCAGTACTTC. The chain uses TRBV6-5 and TRBJ2-7; maybe TRBD2 (5 bases). The CDR3 loop spans 15 amino acids. Germline assignment: CDR1 MNHEY and CDR2 SVGAGI. The ends were cut back, 5 bases at V and 2 bases at J, with 16 bases in the middle.

The chain combines TRBV7-3 with TRBJ2-7, with a possible D match to TRBD2 (6 bases). Germline CDR1 reads SGHTA; CDR2 reads FQGTGA. The ends were cut back, 0 bases at V and 1 base at J, with 13 bases in the middle. The CDR3 has 16 residues. The CDR3 loop reads CASSLTPGLPSYEQYF. Here the CDR3 DNA reads TGTGCCAGCAGCTTAACCCCGGGACTCCCTTCCTACGAGCAGTACTTC.

The V call is TRBV21-1, the J call TRBJ2-1; the listed D gene, TRBD2, was not tested against the DNA. TRBV21-1 represents a pseudogene. The CDR3 contains 13 residues. The CDR3, as DNA: TGTGCCAGCAACCCTCCCTTGCGGAATGAGCAGTTCTTC. As protein: CASNPPLRNEQFF.

The chain employs TRBV6-2 or TRBV6-3 and TRBJ1-1; no firm D call. The CDR3 is 14 residues long. V was trimmed by 5 bases and J by 1 base, leaving 11 bases between them. Germline CDR1 and CDR2: MNHEY and SVGEGT. The DNA for the CDR3 is TGTGCCAGCAGTAACAGTGGGTGGAACACTGAAGCTTTCTTT. It encodes CASSNSGWNTEAFF.

CDR3: CASSLPAGTGSYEQYF. The CDR3 DNA reads TGTGCCAGCAGTTTACCAGCCGGGACAGGGTCCTACGAGCAGTACTTC. V gene TRBV28 combines with J gene TRBJ2-7, with 9 bases that match TRBD1. Per the germline V gene, CDR1 is MDHEN and CDR2 is SYDVKM. Trimming at V came to 2 bases and at J to 1 base, leaving 6 bases not matched to a gene. The CDR3 contains 16 residues.

This chain links TRBV11-2 with TRBJ2-7; 8 bases are a match to TRBD1. CDR3 length: 15 residues. V shed 5 bases, J shed 5 bases, and the junction held 11 bases outside the gene matches. CDR1 SGHAT and CDR2 FQNNGV come from the germline V gene. CDR3: CASSTPGTGTNEQYF. The CDR3 nucleotides are TGTGCCAGCAGCACCCCCGGGACAGGTACAAACGAGCAGTACTTC.

The chain couples TRBV5-1 to TRBJ2-3; 9 positions match TRBD1. The CDR3 runs to 16 residues. The germline CDR1 and CDR2 sequences are SGHRS and YFSETQ. V was clipped by 7 bases and J by 0 bases; unmatched bases: 9. This CDR3 is CASAFGGQGSTDTQYF. The CDR3 bases are TGCGCCAGCGCGTTCGGCGGACAGGGGAGCACAGATACGCAGTATTTT.

The rearrangement uses TRBV5-1 and TRBJ1-1; possibly TRBD1 for D (5 bases). Looked up from germline, CDR1 is SGHRS and CDR2 is YFSETQ. The V and J ends lost 3 bases and 1 base respectively, with 10 bases between them. The CDR3 length is 14 residues. The CDR3 region has the DNA TGCGCCAGCAGCTCAACAGGAAAGAACACTGAAGCTTTCTTT. Amino acids: CASSSTGKNTEAFF. Filled out from reference TRBV5-1 and TRBJ1-1, the complete variable domain reads KAGVTQTPRYLIKTRGQQVTLSCSPISGHRSVSWYQQTPGQGLQFLFEYFSETQRNKGNFPGRFSGRQFSNSRSEMNVSTLELGDSALYLCASSSTGKNTEAFFGQGTRLTVV.

The rearrangement uses TRBV18 and TRBJ2-3; 7 bases line up with TRBD1. The V gene end was trimmed by 5 bases and the J gene end by 6 bases; junction bases not matched to a gene: 8. The germline V gene encodes CDR1 KGHSH and CDR2 LQKENI. The CDR3 spans 14 residues. CDR3 coding DNA: TGTGCCAGCTCATCGACCACAGGGGTTGATACGCAGTATTTT. Translation gives CASSSTTGVDTQYF.

This clone was counted a few times. This chain uses TRBV19 with TRBJ2-2, with 10 bases matching TRBD1. V was clipped by 4 bases and J by 3 bases; unmatched bases: 5. The CDR3 totals 16 residues. CDR1 is LNHDA and CDR2 is SQIVND in the germline V gene (reference sequence). The CDR3, as DNA: TGTGCCAGTAGTAAAATCGGGACAGGGGACACCGGGGAGCTGTTTTTT. Amino acids: CASSKIGTGDTGELFF.

The CDR3: CASSLLVGDRTGELFF. The CDR3 DNA is TGTGCCAGCAGCTTGTTGGTGGGAGATAGGACCGGGGAGCTGTTTTTT. This sequence joins TRBV7-3 and TRBJ2-2; a possible D gene is TRBD2 (5 bases). Trimming stripped 3 bases from V and 5 bases from J, with 16 bases between. Germline V gene data show CDR1 as SGHTA and CDR2 as FQGTGA. The CDR3 is made up of 16 amino acids.

The chain couples TRBV6-5 to TRBJ1-4; 10 bases are a match to TRBD1. The CDR3 contains 15 residues. Trimming took 3 bases from V and 8 from J; bases not matched to a gene: 6. Germline CDR1 reads MNHEY; CDR2 reads SVGAGI. Here the CDR3 reads CASSYRTGGREKLFF. The CDR3 region has the DNA TGTGCCAGCAGTTATCGGACAGGGGGTCGAGAAAAACTGTTTTTT.

This chain's CDR3 is CASSSRTGGATGELFF. Here the CDR3 DNA reads TGTGCCAGCAGCTCGCGGACAGGGGGCGCGACCGGGGAGCTGTTTTTT. The rearrangement uses TRBV9 and TRBJ2-2, with 11 bases aligning to TRBD1. Germline CDR1 and CDR2: SGDLS and YYNGEE. The CDR3 loop spans 16 amino acids. The V gene end was trimmed by 4 bases and the J gene end by 5 bases; junction bases not matched to a gene: 7.

The chain employs TRBV5-1 and TRBJ2-5; possibly TRBD1 for D (6 bases). The CDR3 contains 14 residues. Germline V lookup: CDR1 SGHRS, CDR2 YFSETQ. Trimming pared 0 bases from V and 4 bases from J, leaving 10 bases between. Written as DNA, the CDR3 is TGCGCCAGCAGCTTGGAACAGGGAAGAGAGACCCAGTACTTC. It encodes CASSLEQGRETQYF. The whole variable domain, filled in from reference TRBV5-1 and TRBJ2-5, reads KAGVTQTPRYLIKTRGQQVTLSCSPISGHRSVSWYQQTPGQGLQFLFEYFSETQRNKGNFPGRFSGRQFSNSRSEMNVSTLELGDSALYLCASSLEQGRETQYFGPGTRLLVL.

This clone was seen once. The V call is TRBV2, the J call TRBJ1-5; 7 bases are a match to TRBD1. Unmatched junction bases numbered 9, after V lost 6 bases and J lost 7 bases. Germline loops: CDR1 SNHLY, CDR2 FYNNEI. CDR3 size: 14 residues. The CDR3 spells CASSRQGPGQPQHF. DNA of the CDR3: TGTGCCAGCAGCCGACAGGGACCCGGCCAGCCCCAGCATTTT.

This chain uses TRBV28 with TRBJ2-3, with D unclear. From germline, CDR1 is MDHEN and CDR2 SYDVKM. The CDR3 extends over 12 amino acids. Between the trimmed V and J ends, which lost 10 bases and 0 bases, there was a span of 8 bases. The chain's CDR3 is CATSRSTDTQYF. For the CDR3, the DNA is TGTGCCACCTCGCGGAGCACAGATACGCAGTATTTT.

This clone was observed a few times. The chain is built from TRBV27 and TRBJ2-2; TRBD1 is a possible D gene (6 bases). The CDR3 length is 14 residues. Trimming shortened V by 6 bases and J by 4 bases, and 12 bases separated the two germline ends. Germline V gene lookup returns CDR1 MNHEY and CDR2 SMNVEV (reference sequence). This CDR3 is CASSKQGFTGELFF. The CDR3 nucleotides read TGTGCCAGCAGCAAACAGGGTTTCACCGGGGAGCTGTTTTTT.

The chain carries TRBV27 and TRBJ1-1; D gene uncertain. V was shortened by 3 bases and J by 1 base, with 6 bases between the two germline ends. CDR3 size: 13 residues. Per germline, CDR1 MNHEY and CDR2 SMNVEV (reference sequence). CDR3 nucleotides: TGTGCCAGCAGTTTGGCAGGGAACACTGAAGCTTTCTTT. The encoded protein is CASSLAGNTEAFF.